The 15 T cell receptor beta chains listed next were all sequenced from one sample in a study of shared clonotypes between healthy human individuals. Terminally differentiated effector memory CD45RA+ cells were excluded by CCR7 positive selection of CD45RO-negative cells. The protocol was immunoSEQ multiplex PCR, while the TCRdb copy is restricted to in-frame clones and leaves out a portion. Of about 2 million clones in the sample, just under 95% were seen once. Sequencing was done on a sample of naive CD8+ T cells sorted from blood. These receptors were collected from a man between 18 and 29 years old in good health.

This chain links TRBV5-1 with TRBJ2-5; 11 bases agree with TRBD2. Trimming removed 4 bases from V and 2 bases from J; junction bases left unmatched: 7. The CDR3 runs to 16 residues. In germline, CDR1 is SGHRS, CDR2 YFSETQ. The CDR3 DNA follows: TGCGCCAGCAGCCCCCCGACTAGCGGGACACAAGAGACCCAGTACTTC. Protein product: CASSPPTSGTQETQYF.

About this clone itself: Other nucleotide sequences in the sample specify the same CDR3. The chain joins TRBV6-5 to TRBJ2-7, with 7 bases fitting TRBD1. This CDR3 contains 14 residues. V lost 2 bases to trimming and J lost 2 bases; unmatched junction nucleotides: 3. The germline gives CDR1 MNHEY, CDR2 SVGAGI. As DNA, the CDR3 is TGTGCCAGCAGTTACCGACAGGGCGCCTACGAGCAGTACTTC. Translation: CASSYRQGAYEQYF.

The chain is built from TRBV5-3 and TRBJ1-1, with D possibly TRBD1 on 6 matching bases. TRBV5-3 is an ORF, and what it does is uncertain. CDR3 size: 15 residues. Trimming removed 4 bases from V and 4 bases from J, with 17 bases in between. CDR3 protein: CARSRRYREFTEAFF. CDR3 DNA sequence: TGTGCCAGAAGCAGGAGATACAGGGAGTTCACTGAAGCTTTCTTT.

The chain couples TRBV5-6 to TRBJ2-7; 8 bases are shared with TRBD1. The J segment lost 0 bases and the V segment lost 0 bases, leaving 5 bases of the junction unmatched. The germline V gene encodes CDR1 SGHDT and CDR2 YYEEEE. This CDR3 comprises 16 residues. The CDR3 reads CASSLAGGGSSYEQYF. CDR3 nucleotides: TGTGCCAGCAGCTTGGCAGGGGGCGGTAGCTCCTACGAGCAGTACTTC.

The chain joins TRBV20-1 to TRBJ2-3, with D uncertain. Deletions cut 4 bases from V and 4 bases from J, with 6 bases between. Germline assignment: CDR1 DFQATT and CDR2 SNEGSKA (reference sequence). The CDR3 is 11 amino acids. The CDR3: CSAKSADTQYF. CDR3 DNA sequence: TGCAGTGCTAAGTCGGCAGATACGCAGTATTTT.

This rearrangement joins TRBV13 to TRBJ2-1, with D perhaps TRBD2 (5 bases). Per the germline V gene, CDR1 is PRHDT and CDR2 is FYEKMQ (reference sequence). V lost 6 bases, J lost 0 bases, and 12 bases lay in between. This CDR3 is built from 15 residues. This chain's CDR3 is CASRGEGSSYNEQFF. CDR3 DNA: TGTGCCAGCAGAGGTGAGGGAAGCTCCTACAATGAGCAGTTCTTC.

This chain uses TRBV7-9 with TRBJ2-1; 7 bases are a match to TRBD1. CDR1 SEHNR and CDR2 FQNEAQ come from the germline V gene (reference sequence). There are 16 residues in the CDR3. Germline trimming cut 5 bases from V and 6 bases from J; bases unmatched to any gene: 13. The CDR3 sequence is CASSLYGTVSPNEQFF. The CDR3 DNA reads TGTGCCAGCAGCCTCTACGGGACAGTCTCCCCCAATGAGCAGTTCTTC.

This chain links TRBV13 with TRBJ1-2; 9 positions agree with TRBD1. CDR1 and CDR2 (germline): PRHDT, FYEKMQ (reference sequence). This CDR3 comprises 14 residues. V shed 5 bases and J 6 bases; nucleotides not matched to a gene: 7. The CDR3: CASSVGQGGDGYTF. In DNA form, the CDR3 reads TGTGCCAGCAGCGTGGGACAGGGAGGAGATGGCTACACCTTC.

On this clone itself: The junction differs from germline at one of its ends, possibly a read error. Other DNA sequences of this sample code for an identical CDR3. CDR3 DNA sequence: TGTGCTAGCAGTTTATCCCCCGGGACAGGCTCCTACGAGCAGTACTTC. Residues: CASSLSPGTGSYEQYF. The chain couples TRBV27 to TRBJ2-7; TRBD1 agrees at 8 bases. The CDR3 totals 16 residues. Looked up from germline, CDR1 is MNHEY and CDR2 is SMNVEV (reference sequence).

Of note for this clone: The junction differs from germline at one of its ends, possibly a read error. This chain uses TRBV7-2 with TRBJ2-7; D uncertain. Germline CDR1 reads SGHTA; CDR2 reads FQGNSA. This CDR3 has 12 amino acids. This CDR3 reads CASSQGSNEQYF. As DNA, the CDR3 is TGTGCCAGCAGCCAAGGCTCCAACGAGCAGTACTTC.

V usage is TRBV21-1 and J usage is TRBJ2-7. TRBV21-1 counts as a pseudogene. The CDR3 has 14 amino acids. CDR3 residues: CASRFVGSTYEQYF. As DNA, the CDR3 is TGTGCCAGCAGGTTTGTAGGGTCTACCTACGAGCAGTACTTC.

This chain links TRBV5-4 with TRBJ1-2, with D unresolved. V dropped 3 bases and J dropped 8 bases, with 14 bases sitting between them. Germline lookup yields CDR1 SGHNT and CDR2 YYREEE (reference sequence). The CDR3 has 13 amino acids. The CDR3 loop reads CASSSDGVEGYTF. The DNA of the CDR3 is TGTGCCAGCAGCTCCGACGGGGTTGAGGGCTACACCTTC.

This rearrangement joins TRBV7-9 to TRBJ1-6; D might be TRBD1 (6 bases). The CDR3 consists of 14 residues. The V gene's germline CDR1 is SEHNR and CDR2 FQNEAQ (reference sequence). Trimming removed 4 bases at V and 10 bases at J, with 14 bases between. CDR3 sequence: CASSSTLGGSPLHF. CDR3 nucleotides: TGTGCCAGCAGCTCGACCCTGGGGGGCTCACCCCTCCACTTT.

This chain links TRBV5-4 with TRBJ1-1; 10 bases agree with TRBD1. Germline CDR1 is SGHNT and CDR2 is YYREEE (reference sequence). The CDR3 is 12 amino acids. The V and J ends lost 5 bases and 10 bases, in that order; junction bases with no gene match: 5. CDR3 in amino acids: CASRGTGAGAFF. CDR3 DNA: TGTGCCAGCAGAGGGACAGGGGCGGGAGCTTTCTTT.

The chain links TRBV27 to TRBJ2-5; 8 positions agree with TRBD2. The CDR3 has 15 residues. V was clipped by 0 bases and J by 2 bases; unmatched bases: 2. In germline, CDR1 is MNHEY, CDR2 SMNVEV (reference sequence). The DNA of the CDR3 is TGTGCCAGCAGTTTATCGTCGGGGGGGCAAGAGACCCAGTACTTC. Translated, it gives CASSLSSGGQETQYF.